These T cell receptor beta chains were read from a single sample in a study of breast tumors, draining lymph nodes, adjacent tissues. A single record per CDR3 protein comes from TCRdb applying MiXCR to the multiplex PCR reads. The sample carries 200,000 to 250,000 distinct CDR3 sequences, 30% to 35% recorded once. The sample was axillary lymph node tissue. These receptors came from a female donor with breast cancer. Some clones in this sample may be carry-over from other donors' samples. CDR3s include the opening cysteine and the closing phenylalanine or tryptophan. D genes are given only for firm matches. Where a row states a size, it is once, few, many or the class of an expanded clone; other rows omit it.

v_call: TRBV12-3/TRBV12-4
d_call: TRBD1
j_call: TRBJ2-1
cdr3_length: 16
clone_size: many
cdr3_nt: TGTGCCAGCAGTTTGTCCGGGACAGGGGCATCCAATGAGCAGTTCTTC
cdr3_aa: CASSLSGTGASNEQFF

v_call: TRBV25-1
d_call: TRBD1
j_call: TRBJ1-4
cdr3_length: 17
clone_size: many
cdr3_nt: TGTGCCAGCAGTGATCCCCGGGACAGGCCCTTGGGTGAAAAACTGTTTTTT
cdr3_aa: CASSDPRDRPLGEKLFF

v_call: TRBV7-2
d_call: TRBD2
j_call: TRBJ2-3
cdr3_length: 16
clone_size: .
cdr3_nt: TGTGCCAGCAGCCCGGATAGCGGGGGTCGCACAGATACGCAGTATTTT
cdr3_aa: CASSPDSGGRTDTQYF

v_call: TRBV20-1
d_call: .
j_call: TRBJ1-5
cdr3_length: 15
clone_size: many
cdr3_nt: TGCAGTGCTAGAGATCCCAGGGGAAGCAATCAGCCCCAGCATTTT
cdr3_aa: CSARDPRGSNQPQHF

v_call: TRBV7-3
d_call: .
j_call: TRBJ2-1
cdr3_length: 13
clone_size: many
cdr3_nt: TGTGCCAGCAGCGACAAGGCTTACAATGAGCAGTTCTTC
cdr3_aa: CASSDKAYNEQFF

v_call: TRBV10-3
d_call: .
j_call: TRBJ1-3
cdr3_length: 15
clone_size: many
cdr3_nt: TGTGCCATCAGTGACCCGGACGACTCTGGAAACACCATATATTTT
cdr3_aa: CAISDPDDSGNTIYF

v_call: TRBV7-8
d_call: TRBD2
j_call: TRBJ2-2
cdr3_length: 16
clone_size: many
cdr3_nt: TGTGCCAGCAGCCACCAACTAGCGGCGAACACCGGGGAGCTGTTTTTT
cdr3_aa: CASSHQLAANTGELFF

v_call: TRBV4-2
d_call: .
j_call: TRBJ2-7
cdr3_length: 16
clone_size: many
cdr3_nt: TGTGCCAGCAGCCCCCTGGAGGGCCCAAGAAAGTACGAGCAGTACTTC
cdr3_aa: CASSPLEGPRKYEQYF

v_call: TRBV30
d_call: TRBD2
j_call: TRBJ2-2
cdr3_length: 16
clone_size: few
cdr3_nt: TGTGCCTGGAACTATCTGACTAGCGCCGCCCCCGGGGAGCTGTTTTTT
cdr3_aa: CAWNYLTSAAPGELFF

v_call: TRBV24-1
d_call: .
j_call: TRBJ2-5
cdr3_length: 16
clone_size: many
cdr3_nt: TGTGCCACCAGTGATGCGCGGGACGGTCCCCAAGAGACCCAGTACTTC
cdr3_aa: CATSDARDGPQETQYF

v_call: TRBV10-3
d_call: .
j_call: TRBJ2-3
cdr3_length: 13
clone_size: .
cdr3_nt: TGTGCCATCAGGGCTCCGGGAGCAGATACGCAGTATTTT
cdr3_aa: CAIRAPGADTQYF

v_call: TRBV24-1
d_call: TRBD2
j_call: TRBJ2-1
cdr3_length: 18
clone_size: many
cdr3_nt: TGTGCCACCAGTGACAAAAAAGCGGGGCGGGGGGATAACAATGAGCAGTTCTTC
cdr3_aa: CATSDKKAGRGDNNEQFF

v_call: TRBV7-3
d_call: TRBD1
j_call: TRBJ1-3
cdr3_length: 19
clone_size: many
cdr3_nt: TGTGCCAGCAGCTTAACAGACCCCTGGACAGGGGGCATTGGAAACACCATATATTTT
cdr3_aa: CASSLTDPWTGGIGNTIYF

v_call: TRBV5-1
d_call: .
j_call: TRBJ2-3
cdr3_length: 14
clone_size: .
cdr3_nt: TGCGCCACCAAATCATGGTCAAACACAGATACGCAGTATTTT
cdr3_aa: CATKSWSNTDTQYF

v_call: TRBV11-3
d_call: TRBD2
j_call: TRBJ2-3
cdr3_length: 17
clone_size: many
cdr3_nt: TGTGCCAGCAGCTTAGCCGGTCGGCGGGAGGTTAAAGATACGCAGTATTTT
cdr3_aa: CASSLAGRREVKDTQYF

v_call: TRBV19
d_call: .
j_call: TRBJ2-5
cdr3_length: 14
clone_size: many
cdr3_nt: TGTGCCAGTAGCCGAGGGACAACGGTAGAGACCCAGTACTTC
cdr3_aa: CASSRGTTVETQYF

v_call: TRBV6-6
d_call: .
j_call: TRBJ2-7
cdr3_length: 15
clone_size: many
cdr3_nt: TGTGCCAGCAGTTACGAACGGGAGTGCTCCTACGAGCAGTACTTC
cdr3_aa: CASSYERECSYEQYF

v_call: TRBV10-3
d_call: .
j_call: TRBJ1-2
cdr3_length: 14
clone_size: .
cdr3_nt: TGTGCCATCAGTGATCCCGGGGGGTACAATGGCTACACCTTC
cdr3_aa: CAISDPGGYNGYTF

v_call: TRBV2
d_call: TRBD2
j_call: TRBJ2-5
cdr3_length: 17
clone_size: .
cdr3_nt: TGTGCCAGCAGTCGATTAGCGGGGGGGCCGGTCGGGGAGACCCAGTACTTC
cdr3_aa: CASSRLAGGPVGETQYF

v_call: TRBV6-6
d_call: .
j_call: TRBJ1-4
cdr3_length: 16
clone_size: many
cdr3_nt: TGTGCCAGCAGACACCATTCCGGGGGAACTAATGAAAAACTGTTTTTT
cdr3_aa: CASRHHSGGTNEKLFF

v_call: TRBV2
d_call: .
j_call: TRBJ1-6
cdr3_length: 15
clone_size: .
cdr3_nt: TGTGCCAGCAGTGCCTGGGGTCGGGTTGGTTCACCCCTCCACTTT
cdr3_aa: CASSAWGRVGSPLHF

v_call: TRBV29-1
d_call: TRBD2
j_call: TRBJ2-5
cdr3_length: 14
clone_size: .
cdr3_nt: TGCAGCGTTGTTAGCGGGACCCAAAAAGGGACCCAGTACTTC
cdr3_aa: CSVVSGTQKGTQYF

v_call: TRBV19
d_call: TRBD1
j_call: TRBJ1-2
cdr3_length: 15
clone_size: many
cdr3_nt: TGTGCCAGTAGTTCCCGGGACAGTTTTAACTATGGCTACACCTTC
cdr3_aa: CASSSRDSFNYGYTF

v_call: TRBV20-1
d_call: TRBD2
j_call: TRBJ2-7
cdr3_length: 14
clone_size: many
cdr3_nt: TGCAGTGCCGGTGGACTAGCGGGAACCTACGAGCAGTACTTC
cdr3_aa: CSAGGLAGTYEQYF

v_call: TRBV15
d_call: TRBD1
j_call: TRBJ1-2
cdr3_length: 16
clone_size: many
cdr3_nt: TGTGCCACCAGCAGAGATCGAGGACAGGGGCAGGTGGGCTACACCTTC
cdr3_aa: CATSRDRGQGQVGYTF

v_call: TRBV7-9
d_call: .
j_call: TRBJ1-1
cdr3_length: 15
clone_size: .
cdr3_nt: TGTGCCAGCAGCTTATGGGATACCGGGATTACTGAAGCTTTCTTT
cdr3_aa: CASSLWDTGITEAFF

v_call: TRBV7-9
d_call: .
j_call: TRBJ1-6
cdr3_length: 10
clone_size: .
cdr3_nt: TGTGCCAGCAGCTCATCACCCCTCCACTTT
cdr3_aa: CASSSSPLHF

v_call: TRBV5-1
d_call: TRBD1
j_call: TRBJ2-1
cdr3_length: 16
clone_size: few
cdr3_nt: TGCGCCAGCAGCTTGGCCGGGACAGGGGGTAGGGATGAGCAGTTCTTC
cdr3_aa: CASSLAGTGGRDEQFF

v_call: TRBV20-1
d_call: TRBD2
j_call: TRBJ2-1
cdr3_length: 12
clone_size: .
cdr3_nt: TGCAGTGCTTATACTAGCGCAGGAGGGGCATTCTTC
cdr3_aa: CSAYTSAGGAFF

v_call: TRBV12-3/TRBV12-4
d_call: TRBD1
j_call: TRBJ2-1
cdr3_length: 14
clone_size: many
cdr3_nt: TGTGCCAGCAGTTTGGCCGGGACAGGGGATGAGCAGTTCTTC
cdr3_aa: CASSLAGTGDEQFF

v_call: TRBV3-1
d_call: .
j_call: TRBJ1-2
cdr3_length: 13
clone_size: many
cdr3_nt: TGCGCCAGCAGCCAAGAGGGAGGGTATGGCTACACCTTC
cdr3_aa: CASSQEGGYGYTF

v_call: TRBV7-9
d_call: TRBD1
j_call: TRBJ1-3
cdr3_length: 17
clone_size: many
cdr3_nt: TGTGCCAGCAGCCCTGGACAGGGGACGAGCTCTGGAAACCCCATATATTTT
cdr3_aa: CASSPGQGTSSGNPIYF

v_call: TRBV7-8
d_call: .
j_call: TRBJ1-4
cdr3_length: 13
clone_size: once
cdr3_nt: TGTGCCAGCGTCCTAGGCAAGGGTGAAAAACTGTTTTTT
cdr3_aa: CASVLGKGEKLFF

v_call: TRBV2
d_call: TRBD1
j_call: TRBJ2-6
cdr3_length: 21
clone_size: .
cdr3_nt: TGTGCCAGCAGTTCCCAGGGGGCGAGTAGCGGACGCCTCTCTGGGGCCAACGTCCTGACTTTC
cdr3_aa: CASSSQGASSGRLSGANVLTF

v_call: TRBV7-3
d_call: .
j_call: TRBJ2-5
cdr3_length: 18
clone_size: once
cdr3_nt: TGTGCTAGCAGCTTAACTGACCGAGACCTAGCGAGGGACGAGACCCAGTACTTC
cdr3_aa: CASSLTDRDLARDETQYF

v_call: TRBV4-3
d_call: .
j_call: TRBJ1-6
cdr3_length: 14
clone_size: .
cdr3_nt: TGCGCCAGCAGCCAGGACAGCTACGAGCCACCCCTCCACTTT
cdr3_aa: CASSQDSYEPPLHF

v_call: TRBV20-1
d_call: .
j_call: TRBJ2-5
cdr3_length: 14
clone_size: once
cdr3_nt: TGCAGTGCTAGTGGTGGGGGGACGGCTGAGACCCAGTACTTC
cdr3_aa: CSASGGGTAETQYF